Only a few counts were recorded for the clone carrying this TCR beta chain. The data belong to a study of blood T cell repertoires in COVID-19. The wider study: From the United States, Italy and Spain came samples of acute and convalescent COVID-19. Sample material is recorded as cDNA or gDNA derived from T cells, B-cell-depleted T cells, or PBMCs.

Trimming removed 1 base at V and 1 base at J, with 13 bases between. Per germline, CDR1 SGHNT and CDR2 YENEEA. The length of the CDR3 is 16 residues. Methods used by the authors: Estimation of nucleated cell counts relied on the amplification of reference gene primers. Measured with immunoSEQ multiplex PCR; TCRdb has only the in-frame clones, and not every one. That table gives V, J and clone size, and the DNA gave D and trimming. Of about 130,000 clones in the sample, around nine tenths were seen once. This TCR was recovered from a man in his 60s with COVID-19, enrolled during active disease. The chain couples TRBV11-3 to TRBJ1-1; tentative D call: TRBD1 (6 bases). Sequenced input: peripheral blood. CDR3 loop: CASSLGGARGNTEAFF. The CDR3 DNA is TGTGCCAGCAGCTTAGGAGGCGCCAGGGGGAACACTGAAGCTTTCTTT.